The clone carrying this T cell receptor beta chain was counted a few times. The germline CDR1 and CDR2 sequences are SNHLY and FYNNEI. The CDR3 spans 13 residues. V was clipped by 9 bases and J by 7 bases; unmatched bases: 8. This entry belongs to a study of blood T cells in healthy people across ages. Next came a second PCR, run for about 6 to 12 cycles, which used a sample-barcoded 5' primer along with a J-beta primer mix. TCRdb redid the calling of the 5' RACE reads with MiXCR, one entry per CDR3 protein. The table lists hundreds of thousands of distinct CDR3 sequences, about 45% of them singletons.

The chain links TRBV2 to TRBJ2-7, with 11 bases aligning to TRBD1. The TCR was taken from a man older than 75 in good health. The sequencing sample was made of blood. DNA for the CDR3: TGTGCCAGGGGCGGACAGGGGGCAGTTGAGCAGTACTTC. Translating gives CARGGQGAVEQYF.